The 10 T cell receptor beta chains below all came from one sample that was sequenced in a study of blood T cell repertoires in COVID-19. TCRdb's copy holds only in-frame clones and misses some; the assay was immunoSEQ multiplex PCR. The sample has some 180,000 clones; around 90% are singletons. The sample was peripheral blood. The receptors here all came from a man in his forties or fifties who had recovered from COVID-19.

This chain links TRBV24-1 with TRBJ2-3; 9 nucleotides match TRBD2. The trim removed 0 bases at V and 0 bases at J, leaving 6 bases unmatched. Per germline, CDR1 KGHDR and CDR2 SFDVKD. The CDR3 totals 18 residues. CDR3 sequence reads: CATSDLTSGPISTDTQYF. The CDR3 DNA sequence: TGTGCCACCAGTGATTTGACTAGCGGGCCCATAAGCACAGATACGCAGTATTTT.

This sequence joins TRBV6-2 or TRBV6-3 and TRBJ2-2; 10 nucleotides align to TRBD1. J was trimmed by 4 bases and V by 4 bases; bases with no gene match: 3. This CDR3 spans 15 amino acids. CDR1 MNHEY and CDR2 SVGEGT come from the germline V gene. CDR3 coding DNA: TGTGCCAGCAGTTCGGGACAGGGGACCACCGGGGAGCTGTTTTTT. It codes for CASSSGQGTTGELFF.

The gene calls are TRBV5-1 and TRBJ2-5; a weak D match, TRBD1 (5 bases). The CDR3 loop spans 16 amino acids. The V gene lost 0 bases and the J gene lost 1 base, with 13 bases spanning the gap. CDR1 and CDR2 from the germline V gene are SGHRS and YFSETQ. This CDR3 is CASSLVPNRPQETQYF. In nucleotides, the CDR3 is TGCGCCAGCAGCTTGGTACCCAACAGGCCCCAAGAGACCCAGTACTTC.

The chain links TRBV28 to TRBJ2-7, with TRBD1 as a possible D gene (6 bases). In germline, CDR1 is MDHEN, CDR2 SYDVKM. Trimming removed 7 bases from V and 9 bases from J, with 22 bases in between. This CDR3 region has 14 residues. CDR3 sequence reads: CASTLGTPPRGQYF. The CDR3 nucleotides are TGTGCCAGCACTCTAGGGACACCCCCTCGGGGGCAGTACTTC.

DNA of the CDR3: TGTGCCAGCAGGGGACAGGGTTCCAGCAATCAGCCCCAGCATTTT. Translation: CASRGQGSSNQPQHF. V and J are TRBV2 and TRBJ1-5; 9 bases are a match to TRBD1. After removal of 6 bases from V and 1 base from J, the junction contained 4 bases not matched to a gene. The length of the CDR3 is 15 residues. CDR1 SNHLY and CDR2 FYNNEI come from the germline V gene.

The chain employs TRBV11-2 and TRBJ1-1, with D perhaps matching TRBD1 (5 bases). Per the germline V gene, CDR1 is SGHAT and CDR2 is FQNNGV. This CDR3 comprises 18 residues. Trimming stripped 5 bases from V and 0 bases from J, with 22 bases between. The CDR3 bases are TGTGCCAGCAGCCCTAAACGGCAGGGTTTTCTCATGAACACTGAAGCTTTCTTT. Translating gives CASSPKRQGFLMNTEAFF.

This clone was counted a single time. The chain joins TRBV3-1 (or the pseudogene TRBV3-2) to TRBJ1-5, with a weak D call TRBD1 (5 bases). Trimming pared 1 base from V and 1 base from J, leaving 8 bases between. The CDR3 spans 15 residues. Germline CDR1 and CDR2: LGHDT and YNNKEL (reference sequence). CDR3 loop: CASSQGGASNQPQHF. DNA for the CDR3: TGTGCCAGCAGCCAAGGCGGGGCCAGCAATCAGCCCCAGCATTTT.

In this sample, this clone turned up once. The chain carries TRBV3-1 (or the pseudogene TRBV3-2) and TRBJ2-7; D gene uncertain. V dropped 4 bases and J dropped 4 bases, with 23 bases sitting between them. The CDR3 covers 17 residues. Germline assignment: CDR1 LGHDT and CDR2 YNNKEL (reference sequence). The CDR3, as DNA: TGTGCCAGCAGCCCCCTTGGCGGCGAGACCCTCTCTTACGAGCAGTACTTC. Its protein is CASSPLGGETLSYEQYF.

The rearrangement joins TRBV7-2 to TRBJ2-3; TRBD2 matches at 9 bases. J lost 1 base, V lost 3 bases, and 8 bases had no gene match. The CDR3 contains 17 residues. CDR1 and CDR2 from the germline V gene are SGHTA and FQGNSA. The CDR3, as DNA: TGTGCCAGCAGCTTGGCTAGACTAGCGGACCGCACAGATACGCAGTATTTT. Protein: CASSLARLADRTDTQYF. The whole variable domain, filled in from reference TRBV7-2 and TRBJ2-3, reads GAGVSQSPSNKVTEKGKDVELRCDPISGHTALYWYRQSLGQGLEFLIYFQGNSAPDKSGLPSDRFSAERTGGSVSTLTIQRTQQEDSAVYLCASSLARLADRTDTQYFGPGTRLTVL.

The rearrangement links TRBV11-2 to TRBJ1-6, with D tentatively TRBD1 (6 bases). Germline lookup yields CDR1 SGHAT and CDR2 FQNNGV. Trimming cost V 1 base and J 9 bases, with 13 bases left between them. This CDR3 contains 15 residues. The CDR3 loop reads CASSLVGGAGSPLHF. The CDR3 DNA sequence: TGTGCCAGCAGCTTAGTAGGGGGGGCTGGTTCACCCCTCCACTTT.